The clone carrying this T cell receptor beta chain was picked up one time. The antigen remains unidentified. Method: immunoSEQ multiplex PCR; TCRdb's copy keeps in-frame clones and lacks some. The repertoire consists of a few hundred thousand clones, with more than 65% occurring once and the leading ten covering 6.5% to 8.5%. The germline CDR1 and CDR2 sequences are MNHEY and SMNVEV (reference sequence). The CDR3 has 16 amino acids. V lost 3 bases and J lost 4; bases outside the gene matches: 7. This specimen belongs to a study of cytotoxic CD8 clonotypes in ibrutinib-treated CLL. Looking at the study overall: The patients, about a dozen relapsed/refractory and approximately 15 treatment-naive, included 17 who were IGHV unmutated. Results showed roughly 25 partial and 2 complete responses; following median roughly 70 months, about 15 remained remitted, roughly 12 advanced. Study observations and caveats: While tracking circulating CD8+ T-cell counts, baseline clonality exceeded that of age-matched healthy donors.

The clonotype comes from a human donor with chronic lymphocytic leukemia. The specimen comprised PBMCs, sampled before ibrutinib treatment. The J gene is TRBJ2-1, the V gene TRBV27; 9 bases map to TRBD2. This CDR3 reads CASSLPGTSRYNEQFF. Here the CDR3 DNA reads TGTGCCAGCAGTTTGCCCGGGACTAGCCGGTACAATGAGCAGTTCTTC.